These T cell receptor beta chains were read from a single sample in a study of response to subunit inactivated influenza vaccine. TCRdb called the RT-PCR reads again in MiXCR, with one record for every CDR3 protein. The repertoire holds 800,000 to 1,000,000 distinct CDR3 sequences, with around 20% as singletons. This material consisted of PBMCs from blood, taken more than 4 days after vaccination. The receptor source for this set is a man between 50 and 59 years old who received an inactivated influenza vaccine. The CDR3 runs from the conserved cysteine through the conserved F or W. D genes are given only for firm matches. Size is omitted from some rows. Given values are once, few, many or a class for expanded clones.

>TRBV6-5|TRBD1|TRBJ2-7|few
CASSYIGQGNYEQYF
TGTGCCAGCAGTTATATAGGACAGGGGAACTACGAGCAGTACTTC
>TRBV6-5|.|TRBJ1-2|few
CASSSVNSGYTF
TGTGCCAGCAGTTCGGTTAATTCGGGCTACACCTTC
>TRBV6-1|TRBD1|TRBJ2-1|many
CASIQDRVGNEQFF
TGTGCCAGCATTCAGGACAGGGTGGGCAATGAGCAGTTCTTC
>TRBV20-1|.|TRBJ2-7|.
CSARWPQGTHEQYF
TGCAGTGCTAGATGGCCACAGGGTACCCACGAGCAGTACTTC
>TRBV29-1|.|TRBJ2-5|.
CSVQRGQETQYF
TGCAGCGTTCAAAGGGGCCAAGAGACCCAGTACTTC
>TRBV6-2/TRBV6-3|TRBD1|TRBJ2-2|few
CASRWDRRVAGELFF
TGTGCCAGCAGATGGGACAGGAGAGTAGCCGGGGAGCTGTTTTTT
>TRBV11-2|.|TRBJ2-3|many
CASSLDLWDTQYF
TGTGCCAGCAGCTTAGATCTTTGGGATACGCAGTATTTT
>TRBV27|.|TRBJ1-6|many
CASSPQVFSNSPLHF
TGTGCCAGCAGTCCCCAGGTGTTTTCAAATTCACCCCTCCACTTT
>TRBV6-1|.|TRBJ1-3|few
CASRTKTPGSGNTIYF
TGTGCCAGCAGAACAAAGACCCCAGGTTCTGGAAACACCATATATTTT
>TRBV11-2|.|TRBJ2-6|.
CASSPLRGYGANVLTF
TGTGCCAGCAGCCCTCTTCGGGGGTATGGGGCCAACGTCCTGACTTTC
>TRBV5-1|.|TRBJ2-5|few
CASSPSTARGTQYF
TGCGCCAGCAGCCCTTCGACGGCCCGGGGGACCCAGTACTTC
>TRBV11-2|TRBD2|TRBJ2-1|.
CASSPQAGGPYEQFF
TGTGCCAGCAGCCCGCAGGCGGGGGGGCCTTATGAGCAGTTCTTC
>TRBV5-1|.|TRBJ2-2|many
CASSLSGTGELFF
TGCGCCAGCAGCTTGAGTGGAACCGGGGAGCTGTTTTTT
>TRBV5-1|.|TRBJ2-1|.
CASSSDYGTYYNEQFF
TGCGCCAGCAGCTCGGACTACGGGACTTACTACAATGAGCAGTTCTTC
>TRBV12-3/TRBV12-4|.|TRBJ1-2|few
CASSLGGGIGYGYTF
TGTGCCAGCAGTTTAGGGGGGGGGATAGGCTATGGCTACACCTTC
>TRBV28|.|TRBJ2-3|.
CASSPNRNFKYF
TGTGCCAGCAGTCCCAACAGGAATTTTAAGTATTTT
>TRBV7-9|.|TRBJ2-1|many
CASSLAHSYNEQFF
TGTGCCAGCAGCTTAGCGCACTCCTACAATGAGCAGTTCTTC
>TRBV4-3|TRBD2|TRBJ2-7|few
CASSQDWGTSTPEQYF
TGCGCCAGCAGCCAAGATTGGGGGACTAGTACCCCCGAGCAGTACTTC
>TRBV5-1|TRBD2|TRBJ2-5|few
CASSLRRGGSETQYF
TGCGCCAGCAGCTTGAGGCGGGGGGGAAGCGAGACCCAGTACTTC
>TRBV6-6|.|TRBJ2-7|few
CASSYPPHEQYF
TGTGCCAGCAGTTACCCCCCTCACGAGCAGTACTTC
>TRBV7-8|TRBD2|TRBJ2-5|.
CASSTRTSGAGGVETQYF
TGTGCCAGCAGCACCCGGACTAGCGGGGCCGGCGGGGTAGAGACCCAGTACTTC
>TRBV12-3/TRBV12-4|.|TRBJ2-7|.
CASSETGWGSYEQYF
TGTGCCAGCAGTGAAACAGGGTGGGGATCCTACGAGCAGTACTTC
>TRBV28|.|TRBJ2-7|few
CASSPSGTLYEQYF
TGTGCCAGCAGCCCATCAGGGACACTCTACGAGCAGTACTTC
>TRBV7-9|TRBD1|TRBJ1-2|.
CASSLVNRGNYGYTF
TGTGCCAGCAGCTTAGTAAACAGGGGAAACTATGGCTACACCTTC
>TRBV6-6|.|TRBJ1-4|.
CASIRGAGEKLFF
TGTGCCAGCATCAGGGGCGCGGGTGAAAAACTGTTTTTT
>TRBV20-1|.|TRBJ2-5|.
CSAILEQGPRETQYF
TGCAGTGCCATCCTTGAACAGGGCCCCAGGGAGACCCAGTACTTC
>TRBV7-8|.|TRBJ2-2|.
CASRSRDTGELFF
TGTGCCAGCAGGAGCCGGGACACCGGGGAGCTGTTTTTT
>TRBV28|TRBD1|TRBJ1-5|many
CASSPQWTGRQGRGGNQPQHF
TGTGCCAGCAGTCCCCAGTGGACAGGGAGGCAAGGAAGAGGTGGTAATCAGCCCCAGCATTTT
>TRBV20-1|TRBD2|TRBJ2-2|few
CSAILADTGELFF
TGCAGTGCTATTCTAGCGGACACCGGGGAGCTGTTTTTT
>TRBV30|.|TRBJ1-6|once
CAWSVRGHYNSPLHF
TGTGCCTGGAGTGTACGAGGGCATTATAATTCACCCCTCCACTTT
>TRBV6-2/TRBV6-3|.|TRBJ2-1|few
CASSRVQSSYNEQFF
TGTGCCAGCAGTAGAGTACAGAGCTCCTACAATGAGCAGTTCTTC
>TRBV24-1|TRBD1|TRBJ2-2|few
CATSDLSRGRNTGELFF
TGTGCCACCAGTGATTTGAGCAGGGGGAGGAACACCGGGGAGCTGTTTTTT
>TRBV10-3|.|TRBJ2-7|.
CAISEGQHSYEQYF
TGTGCCATCAGTGAGGGCCAGCACTCCTACGAGCAGTACTTC
>TRBV6-5|.|TRBJ2-5|.
CASSYVGEETQYF
TGTGCCAGCAGTTACGTGGGGGAAGAGACCCAGTACTTC